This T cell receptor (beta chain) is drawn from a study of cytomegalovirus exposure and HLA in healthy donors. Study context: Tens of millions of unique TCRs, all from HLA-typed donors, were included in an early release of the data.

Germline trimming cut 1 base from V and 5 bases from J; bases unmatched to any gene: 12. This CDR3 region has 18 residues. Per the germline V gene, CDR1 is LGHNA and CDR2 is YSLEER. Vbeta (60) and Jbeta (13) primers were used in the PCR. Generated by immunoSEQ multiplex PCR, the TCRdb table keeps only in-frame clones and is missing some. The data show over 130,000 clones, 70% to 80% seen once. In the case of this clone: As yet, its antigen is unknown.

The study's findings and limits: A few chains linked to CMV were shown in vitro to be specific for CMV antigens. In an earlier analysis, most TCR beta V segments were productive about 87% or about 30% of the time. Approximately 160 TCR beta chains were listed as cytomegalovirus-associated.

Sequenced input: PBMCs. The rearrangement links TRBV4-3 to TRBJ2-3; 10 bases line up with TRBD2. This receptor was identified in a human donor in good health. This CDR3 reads CASSQGMDPSGSRDTQYF. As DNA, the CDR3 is TGCGCCAGCAGCCAAGGAATGGATCCTAGCGGGAGTAGAGATACGCAGTATTTT.